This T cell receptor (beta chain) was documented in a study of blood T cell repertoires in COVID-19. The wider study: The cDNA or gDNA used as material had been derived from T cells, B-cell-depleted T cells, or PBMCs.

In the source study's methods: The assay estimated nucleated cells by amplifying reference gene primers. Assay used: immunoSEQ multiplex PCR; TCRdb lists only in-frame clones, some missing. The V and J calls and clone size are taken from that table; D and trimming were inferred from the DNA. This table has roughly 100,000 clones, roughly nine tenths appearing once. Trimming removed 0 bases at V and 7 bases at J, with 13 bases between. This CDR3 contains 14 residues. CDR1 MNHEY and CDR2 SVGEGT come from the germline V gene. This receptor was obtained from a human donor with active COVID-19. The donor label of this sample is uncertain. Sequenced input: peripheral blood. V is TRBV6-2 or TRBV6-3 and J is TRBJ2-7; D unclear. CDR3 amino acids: CASSYSRILREQYF. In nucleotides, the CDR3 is TGTGCCAGCAGTTACTCGAGGATCCTAAGGGAGCAGTACTTC.